The 31 T cell receptor beta chains below come from one sample, sequenced in a study of OX40 agonist ivuxolimab in advanced cancers. Only in-frame clones appear in the TCRdb table, and some are missing; sequencing was by immunoSEQ multiplex PCR. The sample holds 45,000 to 55,000 clones, about 83% seen once. Sequenced here: CD4+ or CD8+ T cells sorted from blood, sampled in a trial of the OX40 agonist ivuxolimab. The receptors derive from an adult with an advanced solid tumor such as melanoma, head and neck, liver or kidney cancer.

The chain carries TRBV4-1 and TRBJ1-4; no clear D gene. Germline-derived CDR1 and CDR2 are MGHRA and YSYEKL. This CDR3 comprises 15 residues. Trimming shortened V by 0 bases and J by 5 bases, and 10 bases separated the two germline ends. CDR3 sequence reads: CASSQDQVWNEKLFF. CDR3 in DNA: TGCGCCAGCAGCCAAGATCAGGTTTGGAATGAAAAACTGTTTTTT.

V usage is TRBV20-1 and J usage is TRBJ2-3; D ambiguous. V was trimmed by 0 bases and J by 11 bases, leaving 9 bases between them. CDR3 length: 11 amino acids. CDR1 is DFQATT and CDR2 is SNEGSKA in the germline V gene (reference sequence). CDR3 amino acids: CSARDGFGQYF. The CDR3 DNA follows: TGCAGTGCTAGAGATGGTTTCGGGCAGTATTTT.

This clone has just a few counts. The chain links TRBV27 to TRBJ2-5; D unclear. The V end was cut by 4 bases, the J end by 4 bases, with 16 bases between. The CDR3 runs 15 residues. Germline V gene sequence: CDR1 MNHEY, CDR2 SMNVEV (reference sequence). The CDR3 is CASSYRQDQLETQYF. The CDR3 nucleotides are TGTGCCAGCAGTTACCGGCAGGACCAATTAGAGACCCAGTACTTC.

The chain has TRBV19 and TRBJ1-5; D is unclear. V was pared by 2 bases and J by 1 base, with 3 bases between. This CDR3 is 13 amino acids long. Germline V CDR1 and CDR2: LNHDA, SQIVND (reference sequence). The CDR3 is CASSIWSNQPQHF. CDR3 nucleotides: TGTGCCAGTAGTATATGGAGCAATCAGCCCCAGCATTTT.

This chain connects TRBV19 to TRBJ2-5; a weak D match, TRBD1 (7 bases). Germline V lookup: CDR1 LNHDA, CDR2 SQIVND (reference sequence). V was trimmed by 3 bases and J by 6 bases, leaving 17 bases between them. CDR3 length equals 15 residues. CDR3 in DNA: TGTGCCAGTAGTATCGTAGGAGGGGGCCGGAAGACCCAGTACTTC. Its translation is CASSIVGGGRKTQYF.

The chain links TRBV6-6 to TRBJ1-2; no firm D call. The CDR3 runs to 11 residues. The germline V and J ends were trimmed by 2 bases and 7 bases, with 5 bases remaining between them. From germline, CDR1 is MNHNY and CDR2 SVGAGI (reference sequence). CDR3 DNA: TGTGCCAGCAGTTACCCCGTTGGCTACACCTTC. It codes for CASSYPVGYTF.

This rearrangement joins TRBV7-2 to TRBJ2-1; 9 bases are a match to TRBD2. Per germline, CDR1 SGHTA and CDR2 FQGNSA. V lost 0 bases and J lost 6; bases outside the gene matches: 6. This CDR3 has 16 residues. CDR3 protein: CASSLAGGGAANEQFF. The CDR3 DNA reads as TGTGCCAGCAGCTTAGCGGGCGGGGGGGCTGCCAATGAGCAGTTCTTC.

The rearrangement links TRBV5-1 to TRBJ2-7, with D perhaps matching TRBD1 or TRBD2 (7 bases each). Germline V gene data show CDR1 as SGHRS and CDR2 as YFSETQ. Trimming took off 4 bases at V and 6 bases at J, with 20 bases between the two ends. This CDR3 region has 15 residues. The CDR3 nucleotides are TGCGCCAGCAGCCCAGGGGGGGGGCAAGGCGGCGAGCAGTACTTC. Protein: CASSPGGGQGGEQYF.

The chain employs TRBV27 and TRBJ2-5, with D perhaps TRBD1 or TRBD2 (5 bases each). Per germline, CDR1 MNHEY and CDR2 SMNVEV (reference sequence). Trimming cost V 5 bases and J 4 bases, with 20 bases left between them. The CDR3 contains 16 residues. CDR3 residues: CASSRGTYVGGETQYF. CDR3 bases: TGTGCCAGCAGTCGAGGCACGTACGTTGGGGGAGAGACCCAGTACTTC.

V is TRBV19 and J is TRBJ1-4; D is undetermined. CDR1 and CDR2 from the germline V gene are LNHDA and SQIVND (reference sequence). This CDR3 comprises 15 residues. The V and J ends lost 2 bases and 1 base respectively, with 8 bases between them. CDR3 in DNA: TGTGCCAGTAGTATACAGTGGGGAACTAATGAAAAACTGTTTTTT. This encodes CASSIQWGTNEKLFF.

The chain couples TRBV9 to TRBJ2-7; 7 bases are shared with TRBD1. Germline CDR1 reads SGDLS; CDR2 reads YYNGEE. Trimming at V came to 0 bases and at J to 6 bases, leaving 9 bases not matched to a gene. CDR3 length: 15 residues. Written as DNA, the CDR3 is TGTGCCAGCAGCGTAGACAACAGGGGAGCTTTCGAGCAGTACTTC. It specifies CASSVDNRGAFEQYF.

CDR3 in amino acids: CASSLDFLAGAPSYEQYF. The CDR3 nucleotides are TGTGCCAGCAGCTTAGATTTCCTAGCGGGGGCTCCCTCCTACGAGCAGTACTTC. The J gene is TRBJ2-7, the V gene TRBV11-2; 10 nucleotides match TRBD2. Germline V gives CDR1 SGHAT, CDR2 FQNNGV. After removal of 0 bases from V and 0 bases from J, the junction contained 8 bases not matched to a gene. The CDR3 is made up of 18 amino acids.

The gene calls are TRBV29-1 and TRBJ1-4, with 7 positions matching TRBD1. Germline trimming cut 6 bases from V and 1 base from J; bases unmatched to any gene: 5. Germline-derived CDR1 and CDR2 are SQVTM and ANQGSEA. The CDR3 consists of 14 residues. The CDR3 here is CSVRQGLTNEKLFF. In DNA form, the CDR3 reads TGCAGCGTCCGACAGGGCTTAACTAATGAAAAACTGTTTTTT.

The chain uses TRBV6-5 and TRBJ2-7; D uncertain. V was pared by 0 bases and J by 0 bases, with 6 bases between. CDR1 is MNHEY and CDR2 is SVGAGI in the germline V gene. This CDR3 comprises 14 residues. The DNA of the CDR3 is TGTGCCAGCAGTTACTCGTCCGACTCCTACGAGCAGTACTTC. Protein product: CASSYSSDSYEQYF.

The chain carries TRBV6-6 and TRBJ1-6, with D hard to call. CDR1 is MNHNY, CDR2 SVGAGI, per germline (reference sequence). V lost 6 bases to trimming and J lost 7 bases, with 13 bases between them. The CDR3 has 14 amino acids. In nucleotides, the CDR3 is TGTGCCAGCAGGCGAACAGATGCCAATTCACCCCTCCACTTT. Encoded protein: CASRRTDANSPLHF.

This chain joins TRBV7-2 and TRBJ2-5, with 10 bases identical to TRBD2. The CDR3 length is 15 residues. V lost 3 bases and J lost 4; bases outside the gene matches: 5. The germline CDR1 and CDR2 sequences are SGHTA and FQGNSA. The CDR3 bases are TGTGCCAGCAGCTTGAGCGGGGGGGCTGGAGAGACCCAGTACTTC. This codes for CASSLSGGAGETQYF.

The rearrangement links TRBV11-2 to TRBJ1-1; D unresolved. V lost 3 bases and J lost 5, with 10 bases in between. Germline V lookup: CDR1 SGHAT, CDR2 FQNNGV. This CDR3 has 13 residues. Here the CDR3 reads CASSFSGPTEAFF. The CDR3 DNA reads as TGTGCCAGCAGCTTCAGCGGGCCAACTGAAGCTTTCTTT.

The chain has TRBV5-1 and TRBJ1-2; D might be TRBD1 (6 bases). Per the germline V gene, CDR1 is SGHRS and CDR2 is YFSETQ. Trimming removed 5 bases from V and 0 bases from J, with 20 bases in between. The CDR3 runs to 17 residues. The DNA for the CDR3 is TGCGCCAGCAGGCGCTCTCAGGGGAGTAGGGCTAACTATGGCTACACCTTC. Amino acid sequence: CASRRSQGSRANYGYTF.

This chain uses TRBV7-9 with TRBJ1-4; tentative D call: TRBD1 (5 bases). Trimming pared 5 bases from V and 0 bases from J, leaving 16 bases between. The V gene's germline CDR1 is SEHNR and CDR2 FQNEAQ (reference sequence). The CDR3 extends over 17 amino acids. The CDR3 coding sequence is TGTGCCAGCAGCCCCAGGCAGGGCAGTCCAACTAATGAAAAACTGTTTTTT. Translated, it gives CASSPRQGSPTNEKLFF.

This clone was seen a few times. Germline and junction disagree at one end, which may indicate a read error. CDR3 amino acids: CASSSGGYTF. The CDR3 bases are TGTGCTAGCAGTTCGGGAGGCTACACCTTC. The chain combines TRBV7-7 with TRBJ1-2; D gene uncertain. Germline V gene data show CDR1 as SSHAT and CDR2 as FNYEAQ (reference sequence). This CDR3 has 10 residues.

Here the CDR3 reads CAWSLRQGGYGYTF. The CDR3 DNA reads TGTGCCTGGAGCCTTCGTCAGGGAGGCTATGGCTACACCTTC. The rearrangement uses TRBV30 and TRBJ1-2; D may be TRBD1 (5 bases). The germline V gene encodes CDR1 GTSNPN and CDR2 SVGIG (reference sequence). V was clipped by 3 bases and J by 4 bases, with 15 bases between them. The CDR3 sequence is 14 residues long.

V is TRBV4-3 and J is TRBJ1-3, with D possibly being TRBD1 (6 bases). The CDR3 covers 16 residues. Germline V lookup: CDR1 LGHNA, CDR2 YSLEER. V was cut by 0 bases and J by 0 bases, with 9 bases left in between. CDR3 coding DNA: TGCGCCAGCAGCCAAGATAGGGGGATCTCTGGAAACACCATATATTTT. Translation: CASSQDRGISGNTIYF.

The V gene is TRBV7-9, the J gene TRBJ2-2; D is unresolved. The CDR3 is 14 residues long. Germline lookup yields CDR1 SEHNR and CDR2 FQNEAQ (reference sequence). The V end lost 1 base, the J end lost 0 bases, and 3 bases lay between the germline ends. The CDR3 protein is CASSLGANTGELFF. The CDR3 nucleotides read TGTGCCAGCAGCTTAGGTGCGAACACCGGGGAGCTGTTTTTT.

The chain combines TRBV7-2 with TRBJ2-4; tentative D call: TRBD2 (5 bases). V was trimmed by 1 base and J by 3 bases, leaving 13 bases between them. CDR3 length: 16 amino acids. In germline, CDR1 is SGHTA, CDR2 FQGNSA. The CDR3 sequence: CASSLVWGADKNIQYF. CDR3 coding DNA: TGTGCCAGCAGCTTAGTCTGGGGAGCCGACAAAAACATTCAGTACTTC. Variable domain in full (rest from reference TRBV7-2 and TRBJ2-4): GAGVSQSPSNKVTEKGKDVELRCDPISGHTALYWYRQSLGQGLEFLIYFQGNSAPDKSGLPSDRFSAERTGGSVSTLTIQRTQQEDSAVYLCASSLVWGADKNIQYFGAGTRLSVL.

The chain recombines TRBV6-1 with TRBJ1-2; TRBD1 agrees at 9 bases. CDR1 and CDR2 from the germline V gene are MNHNS and SASEGT. This CDR3 comprises 16 residues. Losses at the gene ends were 1 base for V and 4 bases for J; bases not matched to a gene: 7. The CDR3 is CASSEEAQGAIYGYTF. The CDR3 bases are TGTGCCAGCAGTGAAGAGGCACAGGGGGCGATCTATGGCTACACCTTC.

The chain is built from TRBV10-3 and TRBJ1-3; 8 nucleotides line up with TRBD1. J was trimmed by 4 bases and V by 2 bases; bases with no gene match: 7. Germline assignment: CDR1 ENHRY and CDR2 SYGVKD. This CDR3 is built from 16 residues. The DNA for the CDR3 is TGTGCCATCAGTGAGGTCCAGGGGGCGGTCGGAAACACCATATATTTT. Translating gives CAISEVQGAVGNTIYF.

This chain links TRBV10-2 with TRBJ1-2, with TRBD1 identical over 7 bases. CDR3 length: 14 amino acids. Germline loops: CDR1 WSHSY, CDR2 SAAADI. The trim removed 10 bases at V and 0 bases at J, leaving 8 bases unmatched. CDR3 region: CATWDRWANYGYTF. The CDR3 DNA follows: TGCGCCACCTGGGACAGATGGGCTAACTATGGCTACACCTTC.

V and J are TRBV7-6 and TRBJ1-2; D remains unclear. With 1 base removed from V and 4 bases from J, the gap between germline ends came to 7 bases. Germline-derived CDR1 and CDR2 are SGHVS and FNYEAQ. The CDR3 runs 13 residues. CDR3 region: CASSLDRVYGYTF. The CDR3, as DNA: TGTGCCAGCAGCTTAGATAGGGTCTATGGCTACACCTTC.

This clone was found once. J is TRBJ1-4 and V is TRBV2; tentatively, D is TRBD1 (6 bases). This CDR3 region has 19 residues. V was pared by 6 bases and J by 1 base, with 24 bases between. Germline V gene data show CDR1 as SNHLY and CDR2 as FYNNEI. The DNA of the CDR3 is TGTGCCAGCAGCGTTCTCTCTGGACAGAAGGGGGGAACTAATGAAAAACTGTTTTTT. Its protein product is CASSVLSGQKGGTNEKLFF.

The chain combines TRBV6-1 with TRBJ2-1, with 10 bases that match TRBD2. This CDR3 has 15 amino acids. Looked up from germline, CDR1 is MNHNS and CDR2 is SASEGT. V lost 7 bases, J lost 3 bases, and 6 bases stayed unmatched. CDR3 loop: CASITAGGDYNEQFF. Here the CDR3 DNA reads TGTGCCAGCATTACAGCGGGGGGGGACTACAATGAGCAGTTCTTC.

This chain joins TRBV5-1 and TRBJ1-5; D unresolved. This CDR3 has 14 residues. V lost 0 bases and J 6 bases, leaving 10 bases between the germline ends. CDR1 and CDR2 from the germline V gene are SGHRS and YFSETQ. CDR3 sequence: CASSLVGEGQPQHF. DNA for the CDR3: TGCGCCAGCAGCTTGGTCGGGGAGGGTCAGCCCCAGCATTTT.